What follows are 21 T cell receptor beta chains derived from one specimen sequenced in a study of OX40 agonist ivuxolimab in advanced cancers. Generated by immunoSEQ multiplex PCR, the TCRdb table keeps only in-frame clones and is missing some. The repertoire includes 8,000 to 9,500 clones, 90% of them detected once, and around 4.4% sits in the top ten. The material was CD4+ or CD8+ T cells sorted from blood, obtained in a trial of the OX40 agonist ivuxolimab. The receptor set was obtained from an adult with an advanced solid tumor such as melanoma, head and neck, liver or kidney cancer.

This chain connects TRBV25-1 to TRBJ2-5; 10 nucleotides agree with TRBD1. Germline V CDR1 and CDR2: MGHDK, SYGVNS. V lost 10 bases to trimming and J lost 7 bases; unmatched junction nucleotides: 12. This CDR3 contains 14 residues. The CDR3 coding sequence is TGTGCCACCGGGGACAGGGGATTTGGGGGGACCCAGTACTTC. Translated, it gives CATGDRGFGGTQYF.

V usage is TRBV2 and J usage is TRBJ2-5; possibly TRBD2 for D (6 bases). This CDR3 is built from 14 residues. The ends were cut back, 9 bases at V and 5 bases at J, with 19 bases in the middle. Per the germline V gene, CDR1 is SNHLY and CDR2 is FYNNEI. CDR3 residues: CASMEGPGLETQYF. As DNA, the CDR3 is TGTGCCAGTATGGAGGGCCCGGGTCTGGAGACCCAGTACTTC.

CDR3 sequence (DNA): TGTGCCAGCAGTGAATTCGGGACAGGGGGTTTCTACGAGCAGTACGTC. This translates into CASSEFGTGGFYEQYV. This sequence joins TRBV6-1 and TRBJ2-7, with 11 bases lining up with TRBD1. CDR1 MNHNS and CDR2 SASEGT come from the germline V gene. J gave up 3 bases and V 2 bases, and 6 bases lay outside the gene matches. This CDR3 comprises 16 residues.

This rearrangement joins TRBV5-4 to TRBJ2-1; 8 bases match TRBD2. After removal of 5 bases from V and 5 bases from J, the junction contained 3 bases not matched to a gene. This CDR3 has 13 amino acids. Looked up from germline, CDR1 is SGHNT and CDR2 is YYREEE (reference sequence). CDR3: CASRREGDNEQFF. CDR3 DNA: TGTGCCAGCAGACGGGAGGGTGACAATGAGCAGTTCTTC.

V usage is TRBV5-6 and J usage is TRBJ2-5, with a weak D call TRBD1 (6 bases). V shed 0 bases and J shed 5 bases, with 8 bases lying between them. The CDR3 loop spans 13 amino acids. CDR1 SGHDT and CDR2 YYEEEE come from the germline V gene. The CDR3 nucleotides read TGTGCCAGCAGCTTGGACAGGGTCGAGACCCAGTACTTC. It is translated as CASSLDRVETQYF.

The rearrangement links TRBV29-1 to TRBJ2-5, with TRBD2 matching 8 bases. Looked up from germline, CDR1 is SQVTM and CDR2 is ANQGSEA. Trimming cost V 7 bases and J 5 bases; bases outside gene matches: 9. The CDR3 loop spans 13 amino acids. CDR3 region: CSGSGSDRETQYF. For the CDR3, the DNA is TGCAGCGGAAGCGGGAGCGATCGGGAGACCCAGTACTTC. The variable domain in full, completed from reference TRBV29-1 and TRBJ2-5, reads SAVISQKPSRDICQRGTSLTIQCQVDSQVTMMFWYRQQPGQSLTLIATANQGSEATYESGFVIDKFPISRPNLTFSTLTVSNMSPEDSSIYLCSGSGSDRETQYFGPGTRLLVL.

J is TRBJ2-7 and V is TRBV21-1; the D call in the table, TRBD2, was not verified against the DNA. TRBV21-1 is a pseudogene. The CDR3 has 11 amino acids. The CDR3 DNA sequence: TGTGCCAGCCGGGGAAGCTACGAGCAGTACGTC. It translates to CASRGSYEQYV.

This sequence joins TRBV28 and TRBJ1-2; D gene uncertain. The CDR3 runs to 12 residues. Trimming stripped 3 bases from V and 4 bases from J, with 6 bases between. Germline CDR1 reads MDHEN; CDR2 reads SYDVKM. The CDR3 coding sequence is TGTGCCAGCAGTTTGAAGCTCTATGGCTACACCTTC. This encodes CASSLKLYGYTF.

In this sample, this clone turned up a few times. Other DNA sequences of this sample code for an identical CDR3. The J gene is TRBJ1-1, the V gene TRBV6-5; D may be TRBD1 (6 bases). Per the germline V gene, CDR1 is MNHEY and CDR2 is SVGAGI. Trimming removed 6 bases at V and 3 bases at J, with 8 bases between. The CDR3 is 12 amino acids. The CDR3 sequence: CASRSGDTEAFF. Written as DNA, the CDR3 is TGTGCCAGCAGATCAGGGGACACTGAAGCTTTCTTT.

This chain uses TRBV5-1 with TRBJ2-3; D is unclear. The V end was cut by 0 bases, the J end by 4 bases, with 15 bases between. CDR3 length equals 16 residues. Germline-derived CDR1 and CDR2 are SGHRS and YFSETQ. The CDR3 here is CASSLEGTGHADTQYF. CDR3 nucleotide sequence: TGCGCCAGCAGCTTGGAGGGAACTGGGCACGCAGATACGCAGTATTTT.

This clone showed up just a few times. The CDR3 spells CASSLGTGGYEQYF. DNA for the CDR3: TGCGCCAGCAGCTTGGGGACAGGGGGCTACGAGCAGTACTTC. This chain joins TRBV5-1 and TRBJ2-7, with 10 nucleotides matching TRBD1. This CDR3 comprises 14 residues. After removal of 0 bases from V and 3 bases from J, the junction contained 0 bases not matched to a gene. Germline values: CDR1 SGHRS, CDR2 YFSETQ.

The chain uses TRBV9 and TRBJ1-4, with TRBD1 as a possible D gene (6 bases). Trimming removed 4 bases from V and 5 bases from J, with 15 bases in between. CDR3 size: 15 residues. Germline V gives CDR1 SGDLS, CDR2 YYNGEE. Written as DNA, the CDR3 is TGTGCCAGCAGCCGCCGGGACAATACCAATGAAAAACTGTTTTTT. Translating gives CASSRRDNTNEKLFF. Variable domain in full (rest from reference TRBV9 and TRBJ1-4): DSGVTQTPKHLITATGQRVTLRCSPRSGDLSVYWYQQSLDQGLQFLIQYYNGEERAKGNILERFSAQQFPDLHSELNLSSLELGDSALYFCASSRRDNTNEKLFFGSGTQLSVL.

The chain couples TRBV10-2 to TRBJ2-1, with D possibly matching TRBD2 (5 bases). This CDR3 is 13 amino acids long. Trimming took off 3 bases at V and 8 bases at J, with 11 bases between the two ends. Germline values: CDR1 WSHSY, CDR2 SAAADI. CDR3 region: CASSDPGGDEQFF. The DNA for the CDR3 is TGCGCCAGCAGTGATCCAGGAGGCGATGAGCAGTTCTTC.

This chain uses TRBV6-6 with TRBJ2-1; D gene uncertain. In germline, CDR1 is MNHNY, CDR2 SVGAGI (reference sequence). With 0 bases removed from V and 15 bases from J, the gap between germline ends came to 15 bases. The CDR3 is 13 amino acids. The CDR3 nucleotides are TGTGCCAGCAGTTACTCAGGTGGGCGAACATCGTTCTTC. This gives the protein CASSYSGGRTSFF.

The chain joins TRBV7-6 to TRBJ2-2, with a tentative D call TRBD1 (6 bases). Between the trimmed V and J ends, which lost 2 bases and 1 base, there was a span of 8 bases. The CDR3 length is 15 residues. Germline V gene sequence: CDR1 SGHVS, CDR2 FNYEAQ. The CDR3: CASSLRRGNTGELFF. CDR3 nucleotides: TGTGCCAGCAGCTTACGCAGGGGGAACACCGGGGAGCTGTTTTTT.

The chain couples TRBV18 to TRBJ1-1, with a tentative D call TRBD1 (5 bases). In germline, CDR1 is KGHSH, CDR2 LQKENI. The CDR3 totals 12 residues. The V end was cut by 3 bases, the J end by 4 bases, with 6 bases between. This CDR3 is CASSPRVTEAFF. CDR3 in DNA: TGTGCCAGCTCACCCAGGGTCACTGAAGCTTTCTTT.

The chain employs TRBV11-2 and TRBJ2-1; D may be TRBD1 or TRBD2 (5 bases each). Trimming removed 6 bases at V and 1 base at J, with 16 bases between. CDR3 length: 16 amino acids. Germline loops: CDR1 SGHAT, CDR2 FQNNGV. DNA for the CDR3: TGTGCCAGCAGAACCTGGGGGAAGGGGTCCTACAATGAGCAGTTCTTC. It specifies CASRTWGKGSYNEQFF.

This clone was observed a handful of times. This chain uses TRBV2 with TRBJ2-7, with TRBD2 as a possible D gene (5 bases). The CDR3 extends over 12 amino acids. V dropped 6 bases and J dropped 4 bases, with 10 bases sitting between them. CDR1 is SNHLY, CDR2 FYNNEI, per germline. The CDR3, as DNA: TGTGCCAGCAGCCCAACGGGGTACGAGCAGTACTTC. Encoded protein: CASSPTGYEQYF.

The chain uses TRBV29-1 and TRBJ2-3; perhaps TRBD1 as D (6 bases). Between the trimmed V and J ends, which lost 2 bases and 1 base, there was a span of 10 bases. The CDR3 totals 14 residues. Germline V gene lookup returns CDR1 SQVTM and CDR2 ANQGSEA. This chain's CDR3 is CSVELGTRTDTQYF. The DNA of the CDR3 is TGCAGCGTTGAACTAGGGACACGCACAGATACGCAGTATTTT.

This sequence joins TRBV10-3 and TRBJ1-1; 9 nucleotides line up with TRBD1. J was trimmed by 6 bases and V by 4 bases; bases with no gene match: 9. Germline V CDR1 and CDR2: ENHRY, SYGVKD. The CDR3 is 15 residues long. The DNA of the CDR3 is TGTGCCATCAGTGGGACCGGACAGGGGTACGCTGAAGCTTTCTTT. Translating gives CAISGTGQGYAEAFF.

J is TRBJ2-5 and V is TRBV15; D is unclear. Germline CDR1 reads LNHNV; CDR2 reads YYDKDF (reference sequence). The CDR3 sequence is 12 residues long. The V end lost 0 bases, the J end lost 5 bases, and 4 bases lay between the germline ends. The CDR3: CATSRDSETQYF. Written as DNA, the CDR3 is TGTGCCACCAGCAGAGATTCGGAGACCCAGTACTTC.